This T cell receptor (beta chain) is drawn from a study of cytomegalovirus exposure and HLA in healthy donors. Study-wide context: The 100 to 150 validation repertoires, a later analysis reported, used the same platform as the roughly 700 repertoires from the first cohort. Notes on the study in general: Many donors carried some public TCRs, although rarity characterized most TCR sequences.

Profiling relied on immunoSEQ multiplex PCR, and the TCRdb table lists in-frame clones only, not all of them. This sample has 60,000 to 90,000 clones, with 85% found just once. The CDR3 has 15 residues. The V segment lost 0 bases and the J segment 0 bases; nucleotides outside the gene matches: 2. From germline, CDR1 is SGHNT and CDR2 YYREEE (reference sequence). The table lists this clone with a count of one. The antigen is undetermined. The specimen was PBMCs. The V and J genes are TRBV5-4 and TRBJ1-2; 7 nucleotides align to TRBD1. This TCR derives from a man aged 25 to 40 in good health and CMV-seronegative. Here the CDR3 reads CASSLVGQPNYGYTF. The CDR3 DNA is TGTGCCAGCAGCTTGGTGGGACAGCCTAACTATGGCTACACCTTC. The whole variable domain, filled in from reference TRBV5-4 and TRBJ1-2, reads ETGVTQSPTHLIKTRGQQVTLRCSSQSGHNTVSWYQQALGQGPQFIFQYYREEENGRGNFPPRFSGLQFPNYSSELNVNALELDDSALYLCASSLVGQPNYGYTFGSGTRLTVV.